This T cell receptor beta chain was observed in a study of blood T cell repertoires in COVID-19. Across the whole study: The samples span acute and convalescent COVID-19 from the United States, Italy and Spain. Nucleic acid was either cDNA or gDNA, and it came from T cells, B-cell-depleted T cells, or PBMCs.

CDR3 length: 16 amino acids. In germline, CDR1 is SGHTA, CDR2 FQGNSA. Trimming stripped 5 bases from V and 9 bases from J, with 22 bases between. Methods used by the authors: Amplification from reference gene primers served as the basis for estimated nucleated cell counts. The table came from immunoSEQ multiplex PCR; TCRdb's copy has only in-frame clones and leaves some out. From that table come the V and J calls and clone size; the DNA was used to work out D and trimming. The sample lists 200,000 to 250,000 clones; around 83% were seen once. The sequence derives from a middle-aged man with acute or convalescent COVID-19. The sample comprised peripheral blood. The J gene is TRBJ2-2, the V gene TRBV7-2, with a tentative D call TRBD1 (6 bases). The CDR3: CASSLTGTLTGRELFF. CDR3 coding DNA: TGTGCCAGCAGCCTTACTGGGACACTGACGGGGCGGGAGCTGTTTTTT. Full variable domain (outside the CDR3, taken from reference TRBV7-2 and TRBJ2-2): GAGVSQSPSNKVTEKGKDVELRCDPISGHTALYWYRQSLGQGLEFLIYFQGNSAPDKSGLPSDRFSAERTGGSVSTLTIQRTQQEDSAVYLCASSLTGTLTGRELFFGEGSRLTVL.